A selection of T cell receptor beta chains follows, all from one sample in a study of T cells in Graves' hyperthyroidism and ophthalmopathy. TCRdb reanalysed the multiplex PCR reads using MiXCR and keeps one entry per CDR3 protein. The profile shows about 620,000 distinct CDR3 sequences, about 16% of them singletons. Specimen: blood. These TCRs come from a woman aged 30 to 39 with Graves' hyperthyroidism. CDR3s include the opening cysteine and the closing phenylalanine or tryptophan. The D gene is left open where the match is weak.

>-|12|TRBV29-1|TRBJ1-1
CSVVRGDTEAFF
>-|12|TRBV7-9|TRBJ2-7
CASSFLVDEQYF
>-|12|TRBV7-9|TRBJ2-3
CASSTSTGTQYF
>-|11|TRBV20-1|TRBJ1-2
CSARVRHGYTF
>-|14|TRBV20-1|TRBJ1-3
CSAKRGFLGNTIYF
>-|15|TRBV3-1|TRBJ2-2
CASSRQTETTGELFF
>-|15|TRBV28|TRBJ2-5
CASRGGAMYQETQYF
>-|14|TRBV28|TRBJ2-7
CASSRSGTPGEQYF
>TRBD2|15|TRBV12-3/TRBV12-4|TRBJ2-7
CASSLRLAGDHEQYF
>TRBD1|13|TRBV20-1|TRBJ2-3
CSAGDTGGTTQYF
>-|13|TRBV7-2|TRBJ2-1
CASSLALHNEQFF
>TRBD2|14|TRBV5-5|TRBJ2-7
CASSPAGGRSEQYF
>TRBD2|15|TRBV6-1|TRBJ2-7
CASSGGTSGRNEQYF
>-|13|TRBV6-9|TRBJ2-1
CASSSDGATEQFF
>-|15|TRBV6-6|TRBJ2-7
CASSYSWASSYEQYF
>-|12|TRBV12-3/TRBV12-4|TRBJ2-5
CASRGYQETQYF
>TRBD2|19|TRBV28|TRBJ2-1
CASSSLTSGTPLPQYEQFF
>-|14|TRBV2|TRBJ2-3
CASSGSTITDTQYF
>-|10|TRBV11-2|TRBJ2-1
CASGHNEQFF
>TRBD2|18|TRBV6-6|TRBJ2-2
CASSYQGLAGGFTGELFF
>-|14|TRBV29-1|TRBJ2-4
CSVPGEGAKNIQYF
>-|12|TRBV29-1|TRBJ1-1
CSGGTVNTEAFF
>TRBD2|21|TRBV11-3|TRBJ2-1
CASSSTLVGTSGSGFYNEQFF
>-|17|TRBV7-3|TRBJ2-1
CASSFLRRGTTDNEQFF
>-|14|TRBV5-1|TRBJ2-4
CASSLNGAKNIQYF
>-|14|TRBV5-1|TRBJ2-5
CASSEELALETQYF
>-|13|TRBV5-1|TRBJ2-5
CASSWDIQETQYF
>-|15|TRBV28|TRBJ1-5
CASSPLDSVNQPQHF
>-|13|TRBV5-8|TRBJ2-7
CASSLRTAYEQYF